The clone carrying this TCR beta chain appeared a single time. Its antigen is as yet unknown. Healthy Russian Caucasian donors spanned ages roughly 6 to 90 years. Each sample yielded at least 6.5 million isolated PBMCs. The V gene end was trimmed by 7 bases and the J gene end by 1 base; junction bases not matched to a gene: 8. This CDR3 comprises 14 residues. Germline V lookup: CDR1 DFQATT, CDR2 SNEGSKA (reference sequence). This record belongs to a study of blood T cells in healthy people across ages. Whole-study results and caveats: One million T cells yielded diversity estimates that were considered underestimates.

Together with a sample-barcoded 5' primer, a J-beta primer mix was included in a second PCR lasting roughly 6 to 12 cycles. TCRdb itself ran the 5' RACE reads through MiXCR, one entry per CDR3 protein. The sample has over 1,300,000 distinct CDR3 sequences, around 59% seen once. This TCR was sampled from a man aged 18 to 35 in good health. Sequencing was performed on blood. The V gene is TRBV20-1, the J gene TRBJ2-3, with 7 positions matching TRBD2. The CDR3 loop is CSDLLAGGTDTQYF. CDR3 sequence (DNA): TGCAGTGATCTATTAGCGGGTGGCACAGATACGCAGTATTTT.